This record looks at one TCR beta chain sequence and its context. Its antigen remains unidentified. This entry comes from a study of cytomegalovirus exposure and HLA in healthy donors. The study's findings and limits: Analysis was performed later, and it showed HLA-associated TCR beta chains to be more clonally expanded than equally common others. The number of N-insertions in an Asian-associated ancestry cluster was reportedly below the approximately 600-donor mean in a later analysis. Sequencing depth across donors, presence/absence analyses assumed, was roughly uniform.

PCR employed 60 Vbeta and 13 Jbeta primers. Clones were read by immunoSEQ multiplex PCR, and TCRdb kept only the in-frame ones, dropping some. This sample has roughly 180,000 clones; approximately 81% occur once, and the top ten carry approximately 0.98%. Trimming removed 5 bases at V and 5 bases at J, with 19 bases between. The CDR3 sequence is 16 residues long. Germline CDR1 is SNHLY and CDR2 is FYNNEI. The chain employs TRBV2 and TRBJ1-5, with D uncertain. This receptor was obtained from a man under 40 in good health and CMV-seronegative. Input material: PBMCs. The CDR3 is CASSPRLGSIDQPQHF. CDR3 DNA: TGTGCCAGCAGTCCTCGACTGGGTTCTATCGATCAGCCCCAGCATTTT.